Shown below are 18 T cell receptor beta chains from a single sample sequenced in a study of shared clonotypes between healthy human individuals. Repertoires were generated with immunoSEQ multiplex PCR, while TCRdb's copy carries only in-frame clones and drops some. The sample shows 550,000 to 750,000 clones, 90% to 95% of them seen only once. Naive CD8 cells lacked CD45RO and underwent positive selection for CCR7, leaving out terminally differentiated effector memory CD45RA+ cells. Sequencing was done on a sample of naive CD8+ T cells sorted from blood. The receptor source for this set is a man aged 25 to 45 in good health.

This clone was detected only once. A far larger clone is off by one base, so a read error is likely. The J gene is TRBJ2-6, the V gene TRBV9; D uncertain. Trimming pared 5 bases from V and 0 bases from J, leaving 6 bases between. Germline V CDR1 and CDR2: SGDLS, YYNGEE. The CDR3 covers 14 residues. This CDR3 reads CASSESSGANVLTF. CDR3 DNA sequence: TGTGCCAGCAGTGAGAGCTCTGGGGCCAACGTCCTGACTTTC.

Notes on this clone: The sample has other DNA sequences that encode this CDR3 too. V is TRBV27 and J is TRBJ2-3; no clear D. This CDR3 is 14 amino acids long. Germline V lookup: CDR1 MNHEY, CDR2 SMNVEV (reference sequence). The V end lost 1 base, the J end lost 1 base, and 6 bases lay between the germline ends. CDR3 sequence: CASSLWAGTDTQYF. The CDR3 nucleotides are TGTGCCAGCAGTTTATGGGCTGGCACAGATACGCAGTATTTT.

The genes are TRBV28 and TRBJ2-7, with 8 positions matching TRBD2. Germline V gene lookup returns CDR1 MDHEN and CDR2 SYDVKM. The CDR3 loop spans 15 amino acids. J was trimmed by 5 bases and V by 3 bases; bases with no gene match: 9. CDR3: CASSFFGRGLDEQYF. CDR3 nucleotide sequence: TGTGCCAGCAGTTTCTTCGGGAGGGGCCTTGACGAGCAGTACTTC.

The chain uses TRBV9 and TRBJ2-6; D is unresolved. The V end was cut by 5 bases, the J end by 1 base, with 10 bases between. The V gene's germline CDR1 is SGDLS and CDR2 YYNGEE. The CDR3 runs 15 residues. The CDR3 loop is CASSFDGSGANVLTF. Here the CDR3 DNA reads TGTGCCAGCAGTTTTGACGGGTCTGGGGCCAACGTCCTGACTTTC.

The CDR3 region is CASSLSTGRHEKLFF. The CDR3 nucleotides are TGTGCCAGCAGTTTATCGACAGGGCGACACGAAAAACTGTTTTTT. The genes are TRBV27 and TRBJ1-4, with TRBD1 matching over 7 bases. The CDR3 runs to 15 residues. V shed 0 bases, J shed 8 bases, and the junction held 6 bases outside the gene matches. Germline CDR1 reads MNHEY; CDR2 reads SMNVEV (reference sequence). The full variable domain, in which reference TRBV27 and TRBJ1-4 provide the parts outside the CDR3, is EAQVTQNPRYLITVTGKKLTVTCSQNMNHEYMSWYRQDPGLGLRQIYYSMNVEVTDKGDVPEGYKVSRKEKRNFPLILESPSPNQTSLYFCASSLSTGRHEKLFFGSGTQLSVL.

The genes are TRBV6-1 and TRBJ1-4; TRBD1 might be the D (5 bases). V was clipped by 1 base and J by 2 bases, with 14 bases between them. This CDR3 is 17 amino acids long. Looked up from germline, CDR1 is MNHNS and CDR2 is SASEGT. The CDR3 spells CASSEGTRGNTNEKLFF. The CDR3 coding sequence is TGTGCCAGCAGTGAAGGAACGCGGGGGAATACTAATGAAAAACTGTTTTTT.

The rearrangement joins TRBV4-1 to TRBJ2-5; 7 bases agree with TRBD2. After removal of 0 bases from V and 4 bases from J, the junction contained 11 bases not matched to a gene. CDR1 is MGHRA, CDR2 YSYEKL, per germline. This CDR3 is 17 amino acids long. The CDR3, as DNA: TGCGCCAGCAGCCAAGAATCCGGGGGGAGGGCCGGAGAGACCCAGTACTTC. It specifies CASSQESGGRAGETQYF.

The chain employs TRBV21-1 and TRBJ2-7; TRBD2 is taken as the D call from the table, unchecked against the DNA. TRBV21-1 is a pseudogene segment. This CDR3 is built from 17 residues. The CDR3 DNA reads TGTGCCAGCAGCAAACCCTGGACTAGCGGGCCCTCCTACGAGCAGTACTTC. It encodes CASSKPWTSGPSYEQYF.

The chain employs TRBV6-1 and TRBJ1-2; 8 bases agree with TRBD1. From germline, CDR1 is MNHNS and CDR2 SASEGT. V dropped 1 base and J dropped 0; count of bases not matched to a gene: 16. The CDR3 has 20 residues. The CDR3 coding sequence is TGTGCCAGCAGTGAAGACTTAGGGCAGGGGGCGCGACGTCCTAACTATGGCTACACCTTC. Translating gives CASSEDLGQGARRPNYGYTF.

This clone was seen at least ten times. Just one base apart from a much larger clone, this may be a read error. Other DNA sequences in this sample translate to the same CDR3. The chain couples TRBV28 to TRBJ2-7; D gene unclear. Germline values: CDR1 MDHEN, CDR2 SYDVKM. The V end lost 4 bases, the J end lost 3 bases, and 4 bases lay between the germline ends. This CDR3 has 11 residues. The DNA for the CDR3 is TGTGCCAGCAGTTCATTCTACGAGCAGTACTTC. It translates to CASSSFYEQYF.

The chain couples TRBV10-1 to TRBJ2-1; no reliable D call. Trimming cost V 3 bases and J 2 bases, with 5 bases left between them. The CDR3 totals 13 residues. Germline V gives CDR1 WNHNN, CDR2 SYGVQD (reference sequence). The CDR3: CASSEYTYNEQFF. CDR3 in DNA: TGCGCCAGCAGTGAATATACCTACAATGAGCAGTTCTTC.

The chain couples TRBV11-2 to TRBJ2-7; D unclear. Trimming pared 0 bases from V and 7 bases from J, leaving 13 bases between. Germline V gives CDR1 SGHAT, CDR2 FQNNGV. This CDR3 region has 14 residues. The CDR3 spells CASSLEFGAREQYF. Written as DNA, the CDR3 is TGTGCCAGCAGCTTAGAGTTTGGCGCGAGGGAGCAGTACTTC.

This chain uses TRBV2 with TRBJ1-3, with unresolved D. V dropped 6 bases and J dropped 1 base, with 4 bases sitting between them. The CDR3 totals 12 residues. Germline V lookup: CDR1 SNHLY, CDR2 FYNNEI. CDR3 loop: CASRDSGNTIYF. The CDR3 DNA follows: TGTGCCAGCAGGGATTCTGGAAACACCATATATTTT.

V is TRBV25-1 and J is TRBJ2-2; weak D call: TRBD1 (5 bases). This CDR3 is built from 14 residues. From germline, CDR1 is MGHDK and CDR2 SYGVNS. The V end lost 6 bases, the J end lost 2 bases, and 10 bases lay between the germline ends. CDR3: CASSWGGNTGELFF. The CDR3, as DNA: TGTGCCAGCAGCTGGGGCGGAAACACCGGGGAGCTGTTTTTT.

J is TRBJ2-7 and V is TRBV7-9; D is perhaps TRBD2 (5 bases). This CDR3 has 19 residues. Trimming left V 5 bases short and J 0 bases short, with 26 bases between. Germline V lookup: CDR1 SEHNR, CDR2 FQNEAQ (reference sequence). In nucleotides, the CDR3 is TGTGCCAGCAGCCTCAGTATCAGCGGCGCCACAAAGAGCTCCTACGAGCAGTACTTC. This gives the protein CASSLSISGATKSSYEQYF.

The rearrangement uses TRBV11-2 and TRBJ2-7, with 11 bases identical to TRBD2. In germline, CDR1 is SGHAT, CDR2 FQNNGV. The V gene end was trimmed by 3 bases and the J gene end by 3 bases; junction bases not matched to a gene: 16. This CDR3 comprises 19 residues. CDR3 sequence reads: CASSFDGLAGISLVYEQYF. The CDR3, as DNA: TGTGCCAGCAGCTTCGATGGACTAGCGGGTATTTCCCTAGTCTACGAGCAGTACTTC.

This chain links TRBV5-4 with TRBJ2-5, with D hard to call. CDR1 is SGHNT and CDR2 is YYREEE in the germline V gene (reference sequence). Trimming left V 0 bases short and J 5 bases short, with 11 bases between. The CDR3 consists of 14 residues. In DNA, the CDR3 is TGTGCCAGCAGCTTGGATCTAGTGCGGGAGACCCAGTACTTC. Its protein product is CASSLDLVRETQYF.

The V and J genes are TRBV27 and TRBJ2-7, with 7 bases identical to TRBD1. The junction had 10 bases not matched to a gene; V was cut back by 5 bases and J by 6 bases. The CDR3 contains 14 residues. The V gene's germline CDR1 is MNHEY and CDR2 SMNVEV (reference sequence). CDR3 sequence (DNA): TGTGCCAGCAGTATTGGGACAGTAGGAGGCGAGCAGTACTTC. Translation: CASSIGTVGGEQYF.